This T cell receptor (beta chain) appears in the sequencing data of a study of cytomegalovirus exposure and HLA in healthy donors. Study-wide results and limits: In the analysis, some V segments, TRBV6-2 and TRBV6-3 included, were excluded as indistinguishable. In a later analysis, at a false discovery rate of 0.05, 16,951 TCR beta sequences matched HLA alleles. A later analysis reported that several of the most significant clusters appeared to be linked to common viral pathogens, among them Epstein-Barr virus. Researchers reported that a few CMV-associated chains were confirmed in vitro as CMV antigen-specific.

Concerning this clone: Its antigen is as yet unknown.

This CDR3 spans 14 amino acids. CDR1 and CDR2 from the germline V gene are LNHDA and SQIVND (reference sequence). Trimming cost V 5 bases and J 2 bases, with 11 bases left between them. The primer mix had 60 Vbeta and 13 Jbeta primers. Assay used: immunoSEQ multiplex PCR; TCRdb lists only in-frame clones, some missing. The data show 150,000 or so clones, around 80% seen once. Input material: PBMCs. The origin of this receptor is a man between 25 and 39 years old in good health and CMV-seropositive. The chain uses TRBV19 and TRBJ2-3; D unclear. The CDR3 DNA reads TGTGCCAGTAGTTGGCTAGTCCACACAGATACGCAGTATTTT. It translates to CASSWLVHTDTQYF.